Listed here is a single T cell receptor (beta chain). The authors' processing: Amplification of reference gene primers provided the estimated nucleated cell counts. Using immunoSEQ multiplex PCR, the repertoire was profiled, and TCRdb retains in-frame clones only, with some absent. The V and J calls and the clone size are those of that table, but D and trimming were determined from the DNA. The sample yields 230,000 or so clones, more than 85% seen once. Trimming took 4 bases from V and 5 from J, leaving 21 bases between them. The CDR3 loop spans 17 amino acids. The V gene's germline CDR1 is LGHDT and CDR2 YNNKEL (reference sequence). The entry originates in a study of blood T cell repertoires in COVID-19. Across the study: PBMCs, B-cell-depleted T cells, or T cells were the source of the cDNA or gDNA that made up the material.

This TCR was recovered from a middle-aged man with active or convalescent COVID-19. Material: peripheral blood. The chain couples TRBV3-1 (or the pseudogene TRBV3-2) to TRBJ2-1; TRBD2 is a possible D gene (6 bases). The CDR3 spells CASSPLFRDSIHNEQFF. The CDR3 nucleotides read TGTGCCAGCAGCCCTCTCTTTCGGGACTCCATCCACAATGAGCAGTTCTTC.